The rows below give T cell receptor beta chains drawn from one sample of a study of identical twins. MiXCR, run by TCRdb on the 5' RACE reads, gives a single entry per CDR3 protein. Among under 300,000 distinct CDR3 sequences listed, roughly 7.1% were seen once. Another study also made use of these data, one on T cells expressing NK-cell markers.

The source material was CD8+ T cells sorted from blood. The receptor source for this set is a woman between 18 and 29 years old in good health. The CDR3 runs from the conserved cysteine through the conserved F or W.

cdr3_length: 17; v_call: TRBV7-8; j_call: TRBJ1-1; cdr3_aa: CASSLVYGNGANTEAFF
cdr3_length: 20; v_call: TRBV5-1; j_call: TRBJ2-7; cdr3_aa: CASSLAFLSQPPAALYEQYF
cdr3_length: 17; v_call: TRBV2; j_call: TRBJ2-2; cdr3_aa: CASRSHSGGAGTGELFF
cdr3_length: 14; v_call: TRBV6-2/TRBV6-3; j_call: TRBJ2-3; cdr3_aa: CASSYSPGTDTQYF
cdr3_length: 17; v_call: TRBV9; j_call: TRBJ2-5; cdr3_aa: CASSVGGGGPGEETQYF
cdr3_length: 12; v_call: TRBV12-3/TRBV12-4; j_call: TRBJ2-1; cdr3_aa: CASISRDNEQFF
cdr3_length: 16; v_call: TRBV21-1; j_call: TRBJ2-1; cdr3_aa: CASSASGRRAMNEQFF
cdr3_length: 13; v_call: TRBV7-9; j_call: TRBJ2-4; cdr3_aa: CASSPDTHDIQYF
cdr3_length: 13; v_call: TRBV6-1; j_call: TRBJ1-1; cdr3_aa: CASSEDSNTEAFF
cdr3_length: 14; v_call: TRBV11-2; j_call: TRBJ2-3; cdr3_aa: CASDRLGTTDTQYF
cdr3_length: 13; v_call: TRBV29-1; j_call: TRBJ1-1; cdr3_aa: CSVSWTGGSEAFF
cdr3_length: 17; v_call: TRBV5-5; j_call: TRBJ2-3; cdr3_aa: CASSANRVGSSTDTQYF
cdr3_length: 14; v_call: TRBV12-3/TRBV12-4; j_call: TRBJ1-4; cdr3_aa: CASSSISLSEKLFF
cdr3_length: 16; v_call: TRBV10-2; j_call: TRBJ2-4; cdr3_aa: CASSDQLRLAKNIQYF
cdr3_length: 16; v_call: TRBV7-3; j_call: TRBJ2-3; cdr3_aa: CASSPHHRGRTDTQYF
cdr3_length: 15; v_call: TRBV4-1; j_call: TRBJ2-1; cdr3_aa: CASSQESGGAVSQFF
cdr3_length: 12; v_call: TRBV20-1; j_call: TRBJ2-3; cdr3_aa: CSAFTPQDTQYF
cdr3_length: 11; v_call: TRBV20-1; j_call: TRBJ2-1; cdr3_aa: CSAPDYNEQFF
cdr3_length: 15; v_call: TRBV7-9; j_call: TRBJ2-3; cdr3_aa: CASTQGAQRPDTQYF
cdr3_length: 13; v_call: TRBV12-3/TRBV12-4; j_call: TRBJ2-7; cdr3_aa: CASSDRGFYEQYF
cdr3_length: 11; v_call: TRBV12-3/TRBV12-4; j_call: TRBJ2-1; cdr3_aa: CASSFLDEQFF
cdr3_length: 14; v_call: TRBV13; j_call: TRBJ2-3; cdr3_aa: CATRAPLAGDTQYF
cdr3_length: 14; v_call: TRBV6-1; j_call: TRBJ2-7; cdr3_aa: CASSNRGRADEQYF
cdr3_length: 15; v_call: TRBV18; j_call: TRBJ2-5; cdr3_aa: CASSPSRQVLETQYF
cdr3_length: 13; v_call: TRBV7-8; j_call: TRBJ2-7; cdr3_aa: CASSPRDYYEQYF
cdr3_length: 14; v_call: TRBV27; j_call: TRBJ2-7; cdr3_aa: CASSSFDRAYEQYF
cdr3_length: 15; v_call: TRBV12-3/TRBV12-4; j_call: TRBJ2-1; cdr3_aa: CASSLYGTSGVEQFF
cdr3_length: 16; v_call: TRBV25-1; j_call: TRBJ2-3; cdr3_aa: CASSEGLADSTDTQYF
cdr3_length: 15; v_call: TRBV6-5; j_call: TRBJ1-1; cdr3_aa: CASSSTGGALPEAFF
cdr3_length: 15; v_call: TRBV11-2; j_call: TRBJ2-1; cdr3_aa: CASSLRGAVYNEQFF
cdr3_length: 16; v_call: TRBV27; j_call: TRBJ2-2; cdr3_aa: CASRTWTSGNTGELFF
cdr3_length: 16; v_call: TRBV15; j_call: TRBJ2-6; cdr3_aa: CATSRKTGDGANVLTF
cdr3_length: 17; v_call: TRBV12-5; j_call: TRBJ2-1; cdr3_aa: CATCLGTSGGHYNEQFF
cdr3_length: 14; v_call: TRBV6-1; j_call: TRBJ1-2; cdr3_aa: CASSGGTGNYGYTF
cdr3_length: 15; v_call: TRBV6-5; j_call: TRBJ1-1; cdr3_aa: CASSYSGIRATEAFF